This T cell receptor (beta chain) was sequenced in a study of spatial heterogeneity in lung cancer. Study findings and constraints: One measure, the expanded intratumoral alpha and beta TCR count, tracked tumor mutation counts.

This clonotype has just a few counts. The target antigen is unknown. Time point indicated: sample taken at primary tumor resection. The CDR3 runs 15 residues. J lost 2 bases, V lost 8 bases, and 6 bases had no gene match. The germline V gene has CDR1 MGHDK and CDR2 SYGVNS. Each molecule of TCR cDNA was tagged with one unique molecular identifier. In TCRdb, the 5' RACE reads were re-called with MiXCR into one record per CDR3 protein. This sample carries about 9,500 distinct CDR3 sequences, around an eighth of them seen once, and the ten largest clones take roughly an eighth. The chain links TRBV25-1 to TRBJ2-1, with 10 positions matching TRBD1. The TCR comes from a male donor with early-stage non-small cell lung cancer. Here the sequenced sample was lung tumor tissue, taken at surgery. In nucleotides, the CDR3 is TGTGCCAGCTCCATAGGACAGGGGGCCTACAATGAGCAGTTCTTC. As protein: CASSIGQGAYNEQFF.